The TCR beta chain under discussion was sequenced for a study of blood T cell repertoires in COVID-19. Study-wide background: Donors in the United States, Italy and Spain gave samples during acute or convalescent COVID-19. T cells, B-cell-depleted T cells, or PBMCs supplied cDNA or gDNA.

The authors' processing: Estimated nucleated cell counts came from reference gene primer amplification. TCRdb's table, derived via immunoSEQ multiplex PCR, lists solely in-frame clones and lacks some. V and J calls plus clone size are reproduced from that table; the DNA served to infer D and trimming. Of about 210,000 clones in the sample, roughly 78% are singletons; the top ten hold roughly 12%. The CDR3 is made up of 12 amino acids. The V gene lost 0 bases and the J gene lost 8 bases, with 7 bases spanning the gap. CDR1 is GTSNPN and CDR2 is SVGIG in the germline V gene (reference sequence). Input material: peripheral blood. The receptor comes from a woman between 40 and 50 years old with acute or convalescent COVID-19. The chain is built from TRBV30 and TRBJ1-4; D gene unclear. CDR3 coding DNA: TGTGCCTGGAGTGTAAGCGTGGAAAAACTGTTTTTT. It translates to CAWSVSVEKLFF.